This T cell receptor (beta chain) came from a study of blood T cell repertoires in COVID-19. The CDR3 consists of 14 residues. CDR1 SGHRS and CDR2 YFSETQ come from the germline V gene. V was cut by 3 bases and J by 1 base, with 8 bases left in between. Original handling: Reference gene primer amplification in the assay estimated nucleated cell counts. This table comes from immunoSEQ multiplex PCR, and its TCRdb copy is limited to in-frame clones, with some not included. The V and J calls and clone size are taken from that table; D and trimming were inferred from the DNA. The table lists 150,000 to 250,000 clones, approximately 84% of them singletons.

The sequencing sample was made of peripheral blood. The chain links TRBV5-1 to TRBJ1-5; D uncertain. The TCR sequence derives from a human donor with acute or convalescent COVID-19. The donor label of this sample is uncertain. The CDR3: CASSSGVSNQPQHF. CDR3 sequence (DNA): TGCGCCAGCAGCTCCGGGGTCAGCAATCAGCCCCAGCATTTT.